A single T cell receptor beta chain is shown here with its context. How the authors handled the data: Using reference gene primer amplification, nucleated cell counts were estimated. Clones were sequenced by immunoSEQ multiplex PCR, and TCRdb holds only the in-frame ones, with some missing. V and J calls and clone size are as listed in that table; D and trimming were resolved from the DNA. This sample has 300,000 to 450,000 clones, with around 90% found just once. These data originate in a study of blood T cell repertoires in COVID-19. In the study overall: Collection of acute and convalescent COVID-19 samples took place in the United States, Italy and Spain.

The CDR3 has 13 amino acids. Germline V gene sequence: CDR1 LNHDA, CDR2 SQIVND (reference sequence). The germline V and J ends were trimmed by 1 base and 7 bases, with 10 bases remaining between them. The clonotype comes from a human donor in a cohort sampled during active COVID-19. The specimen sequenced was peripheral blood. The J gene is TRBJ1-1, the V gene TRBV19; a weak D match, TRBD1 (5 bases). For the CDR3, the DNA is TGTGCCAGTAGTATAGGCAGGGTAGGTGAAGCTTTCTTT. Its protein product is CASSIGRVGEAFF.